This T cell receptor (beta chain) came from a study of shared clonotypes between healthy human individuals. Study-level information: Every donor yielded three CD4 naive, three CD4 memory, two CD8 naive and one CD8 memory plate. Study outcomes and limitations: Naive CD4 clonotype sharing across several donors was around 5%.

Clones were read by immunoSEQ multiplex PCR, and TCRdb kept only the in-frame ones, dropping some. The top ten hold under 2% of the sample, which has about 2,100,000 clones, around 93% seen once. Of note for this clone: Its specificity is not known.

Positive CCR7 selection of CD45RO-negative cells yielded the naive CD8 cells, and terminally differentiated effector memory CD45RA+ cells were excluded. All donors were Caucasian adults living in Nashville, Tennessee. The clonotype comes from a man aged 18 to 29 in good health. Some clones in this sample may be carry-over from other donors' samples. The sample comprised naive CD8+ T cells from PBMCs.

The CDR3 loop is CASSARLAGGSEQYF. For the CDR3, the DNA is TGTGCCAGCAGTGCCAGACTAGCGGGAGGATCCGAGCAGTACTTC. The V gene is TRBV6-5, the J gene TRBJ2-7, with TRBD2 matching over 13 bases. This CDR3 spans 15 amino acids. CDR1 and CDR2 (germline): MNHEY, SVGAGI. Trimming took 5 bases from V and 6 from J; bases not matched to a gene: 7.